Listed here are 4 T cell receptor beta chains from one sample, sequenced in a study of patients and donors after allogeneic stem cell transplantation (dated by TCRdb to the early 2020s). The receptor library was made with RT-PCR. TCRdb shows the sequencer as NextSeq 550. Using fastp at Q25 and MiXCR, TCRdb reprocessed the public reads and kept productive beta chains. Merged by CDR3 protein, the rows form single entries marked with the most common genes and DNA. Here the sample has approximately 29,000 distinct CDR3 sequences; around 40% occur a single time. Over 65% of the sample is held by the ten biggest clonotypes. Material for sequencing was blood, either unsorted or a sorted T cell fraction (not recorded which). The receptor source for this set is a human donor who was either an allogeneic HSCT recipient or a stem cell or donor lymphocyte infusion donor (not recorded which). It is not recorded whose cells these are; they may come from a transplant donor.

The chain joins TRBV10-3 to TRBJ2-2, with 10 positions matching TRBD1. V was pared by 5 bases and J by 7 bases, with 10 bases of the junction left unmatched. The CDR3 is 16 amino acids. Germline assignment: CDR1 ENHRY and CDR2 SYGVKD. CDR3 protein: CAISSLDRGLSGELFF. CDR3 nucleotide sequence: TGTGCCATCAGTTCCCTTGACAGGGGGCTAAGCGGGGAGCTGTTTTTT.

The chain recombines TRBV7-6 with TRBJ2-4; 10 bases are a match to TRBD2. The CDR3 extends over 17 amino acids. V was clipped by 8 bases and J by 0 bases; unmatched bases: 10. Germline values: CDR1 SGHVS, CDR2 FNYEAQ. Here the CDR3 reads CASYPLLAGSAKNIQYF. In nucleotides, the CDR3 is TGTGCCAGCTATCCCTTACTAGCGGGGTCAGCCAAAAACATTCAGTACTTC.

The count of this clonotype is one. V gene TRBV7-2 combines with J gene TRBJ1-1; D is uncertain. V was pared by 3 bases and J by 1 base, with 9 bases between. The CDR3 spans 14 residues. Germline values: CDR1 SGHTA, CDR2 FQGNSA. CDR3 nucleotides: TGTGCCAGCAGCTTGCGAGGGAAGAACACTGAAGCTTTCTTT. Amino acids: CASSLRGKNTEAFF.

CDR3: CSARDHLANEKLFF. The CDR3 region has the DNA TGCAGTGCTAGAGATCATCTTGCTAATGAAAAACTGTTTTTT. The chain carries TRBV20-1 and TRBJ1-4, with no clear D. Germline-derived CDR1 and CDR2 are DFQATT and SNEGSKA (reference sequence). The CDR3 spans 14 residues. Between the trimmed V and J ends, which lost 0 bases and 3 bases, there was a span of 8 bases.